The 11 T cell receptor beta chains below were found in one sample sequenced in a study of T cell clonotyping in hematopoietic cell transplantation. The table came from immunoSEQ multiplex PCR; TCRdb's copy has only in-frame clones and leaves some out. The sample holds some 5,900 clones, roughly nine tenths seen once. This sample comprised peripheral blood mononuclear cells, obtained 100 days after allogeneic stem cell transplant. All receptors come from a male patient in his thirties or forties who had an allogeneic stem cell transplant from an unrelated donor, so the T cells may come from the graft donor. Some clones in this sample may be carry-over from other donors' samples.

This rearrangement joins TRBV14 to TRBJ1-3; D is undetermined. The V end was cut by 0 bases, the J end by 2 bases, with 11 bases between. The germline V gene has CDR1 SGHDN and CDR2 FVKESK. CDR3 length: 16 amino acids. The CDR3 DNA sequence: TGTGCCAGCAGCCAAGAAGTTGGGGTTGCTGGAAACACCATATATTTT. Translated, it gives CASSQEVGVAGNTIYF.

The V and J genes are TRBV7-9 and TRBJ1-1, with 8 bases identical to TRBD1. V gave up 4 bases and J gave up 0 bases; unmatched junction bases: 10. The CDR3 extends over 17 amino acids. The V gene's germline CDR1 is SEHNR and CDR2 FQNEAQ (reference sequence). In DNA form, the CDR3 reads TGTGCCAGCAGCTCACTCAAGGGGGGACAGGTGAACACTGAAGCTTTCTTT. It encodes CASSSLKGGQVNTEAFF.

The genes are TRBV5-1 and TRBJ1-2; D possibly corresponds to TRBD1 (5 bases). CDR3 length: 13 residues. The germline V gene encodes CDR1 SGHRS and CDR2 YFSETQ. V lost 6 bases, J lost 8 bases, and 17 bases lay in between. The CDR3, as DNA: TGCGCCAGCAACAGCGGGACCGCCATCGGCTACACCTTC. It encodes CASNSGTAIGYTF.

The chain links TRBV5-6 to TRBJ1-2; 10 positions match TRBD1. The CDR3 is 16 residues long. The germline V gene encodes CDR1 SGHDT and CDR2 YYEEEE. V lost 5 bases to trimming and J lost 6 bases; unmatched junction nucleotides: 13. The CDR3 here is CASRKMRTGGNDGYTF. DNA for the CDR3: TGTGCCAGCAGAAAAATGAGGACAGGGGGAAACGATGGCTACACCTTC.

This clone was observed once. The chain recombines TRBV7-9 with TRBJ1-6, with D unresolved. V lost 5 bases, J lost 9 bases, and 11 bases lay in between. The CDR3 is 13 amino acids. Germline-derived CDR1 and CDR2 are SEHNR and FQNEAQ (reference sequence). The CDR3 sequence is CASSPGVGSPLHF. The CDR3 bases are TGTGCCAGCAGCCCAGGTGTTGGTTCACCCCTCCACTTT.

The chain employs TRBV6-1 and TRBJ2-7; D might be TRBD1 (6 bases). Trimming took 2 bases from V and 0 from J, leaving 14 bases between them. The germline V gene encodes CDR1 MNHNS and CDR2 SASEGT. The CDR3 consists of 16 residues. CDR3 loop: CASSENQDSSSYEQYF. The CDR3 DNA follows: TGTGCCAGCAGTGAAAATCAGGACAGCAGCTCCTACGAGCAGTACTTC.

This sequence joins TRBV7-2 and TRBJ2-5; 7 positions agree with TRBD1. CDR1 is SGHTA and CDR2 is FQGNSA in the germline V gene. This CDR3 is 14 amino acids long. With 7 bases clipped from V and 1 base from J, the junction kept 6 bases outside the gene matches. The DNA for the CDR3 is TGTGCCAGCAACCGGGACAGCCTCCAAGAGACCCAGTACTTC. Amino acid sequence: CASNRDSLQETQYF.

The genes are TRBV7-2 and TRBJ1-1; no clear D gene. The CDR3 spans 14 residues. Trimming removed 4 bases at V and 1 base at J, with 10 bases between. The germline gives CDR1 SGHTA, CDR2 FQGNSA. The CDR3 is CASSSTQGNTEAFF. CDR3 sequence (DNA): TGTGCCAGCAGCTCAACACAAGGGAACACTGAAGCTTTCTTT.

The chain links TRBV28 to TRBJ2-5; 10 bases are shared with TRBD1. Losses at the gene ends were 5 bases for V and 5 bases for J; bases not matched to a gene: 11. Germline CDR1 and CDR2: MDHEN and SYDVKM. The CDR3 length is 16 residues. CDR3 protein: CASSPTGGSIRETQYF. CDR3 in DNA: TGTGCCAGCAGTCCGACAGGGGGCAGCATACGGGAGACCCAGTACTTC.

The CDR3 nucleotides read TGTGCCAGCAGACCTCCGGGGGACTTACAGCCCCAGCATTTT. Its translation is CASRPPGDLQPQHF. V is TRBV28 and J is TRBJ1-5; perhaps TRBD1 as D (5 bases). Germline CDR1 reads MDHEN; CDR2 reads SYDVKM. Trimming cost V 6 bases and J 7 bases, with 16 bases left between them. The CDR3 runs to 14 residues.

V usage is TRBV25-1 and J usage is TRBJ1-4, with unresolved D. The CDR3 sequence is 13 residues long. V lost 2 bases and J lost 5, with 6 bases in between. The germline CDR1 and CDR2 sequences are MGHDK and SYGVNS. The CDR3 DNA follows: TGTGCCAGCAGTGAAGGACGGAATGAAAAACTGTTTTTT. It specifies CASSEGRNEKLFF. Drawing the rest from reference TRBV25-1 and TRBJ1-4, the complete variable domain is EADIYQTPRYLVIGTGKKITLECSQTMGHDKMYWYQQDPGMELHLIHYSYGVNSTEKGDLSSESTVSRIRTEHFPLTLESARPSHTSQYLCASSEGRNEKLFFGSGTQLSVL.